Listed below are T cell receptor beta chains from one sample, sequenced in a study of breast tumors, draining lymph nodes, adjacent tissues. TCRdb fed the multiplex PCR reads into MiXCR, producing one record per CDR3 protein. This table has fewer than 20,000 distinct CDR3 sequences, 40% to 60% appearing once. Material for sequencing was tumor-adjacent breast tissue. These receptors all come from a female donor with breast cancer. Some clones in this sample may be carry-over from other donors' samples. The CDR3 runs from the conserved cysteine through the conserved F or W. The order of the fields is V gene, D gene, J gene, clone size, CDR3 DNA, CDR3 protein. A D gene is named only where the DNA matches it firmly. Clone size is given for some rows only: seen once, a few or many times, or a class if the clone is expanded.

v_gene: TRBV6-1; d_gene: NA; j_gene: TRBJ2-5; abundance: many; CDR3nt: TGTGCCAGCAATCCGGGAGAGGAGACCCAGTACTTC; CDR3aa: CASNPGEETQYF
v_gene: TRBV29-1; d_gene: TRBD1; j_gene: TRBJ2-3; abundance: NA; CDR3nt: TGCAGCGTTACGACAGGGGGTACGGTCACAGATACGCAGTATTTT; CDR3aa: CSVTTGGTVTDTQYF
v_gene: TRBV28; d_gene: NA; j_gene: TRBJ1-5; abundance: many; CDR3nt: TGTGCCAGCAGCTCGGACACATATCAGCCCCAGCATTTT; CDR3aa: CASSSDTYQPQHF
v_gene: TRBV10-3; d_gene: TRBD2; j_gene: TRBJ2-1; abundance: NA; CDR3nt: TGTGCCATCAGGGGGGACCTGGGAGGGAATGAGCAGTTCTTC; CDR3aa: CAIRGDLGGNEQFF
v_gene: TRBV4-1; d_gene: NA; j_gene: TRBJ2-5; abundance: NA; CDR3nt: TGCGCCAGCAGCCGAGGACCGGGTACATCTAAAGAGACCCAGTACTTC; CDR3aa: CASSRGPGTSKETQYF
v_gene: TRBV9; d_gene: NA; j_gene: TRBJ2-7; abundance: NA; CDR3nt: TGTGCCAGCAGCGGTGGGACGACGCTGGAAAACGAGCAGTACTTC; CDR3aa: CASSGGTTLENEQYF
v_gene: TRBV5-5; d_gene: NA; j_gene: TRBJ2-7; abundance: NA; CDR3nt: TGTGCCAGCAGCGGCGGGACACCCTACGAGCAGTACTTC; CDR3aa: CASSGGTPYEQYF
v_gene: TRBV20-1; d_gene: NA; j_gene: TRBJ2-7; abundance: NA; CDR3nt: TGCAGTGCTAGAGACGGCCCGTCCTACGAGCAGTACTTC; CDR3aa: CSARDGPSYEQYF
v_gene: TRBV7-9; d_gene: TRBD2; j_gene: TRBJ2-7; abundance: NA; CDR3nt: TGTGCCAGCAGCGGGACTAGCGGGTACTACGGGCAGTACTTC; CDR3aa: CASSGTSGYYGQYF
v_gene: TRBV19; d_gene: NA; j_gene: TRBJ1-4; abundance: many; CDR3nt: TGTGCCAGTAGCACTCGACAGGACGGGAATGAAAAACTGTTTTTT; CDR3aa: CASSTRQDGNEKLFF
v_gene: TRBV3-1; d_gene: NA; j_gene: TRBJ2-5; abundance: many; CDR3nt: TGTGCCAGCAGCTTTAGGAGGGGTAGCGGCCAAGAGACCCAGTACTTC; CDR3aa: CASSFRRGSGQETQYF
v_gene: TRBV7-2; d_gene: NA; j_gene: TRBJ1-2; abundance: NA; CDR3nt: TGTGCCAGCAGCCTAACCTACGAGGGTCGGTATGGCTACCCCTTC; CDR3aa: CASSLTYEGRYGYPF
v_gene: TRBV6-1; d_gene: NA; j_gene: TRBJ2-1; abundance: many; CDR3nt: TGTGCCAGCAGTCCCCCTTTGGGCTCGCAAACTGAGCAGTTCTTC; CDR3aa: CASSPPLGSQTEQFF
v_gene: TRBV2; d_gene: NA; j_gene: TRBJ2-1; abundance: many; CDR3nt: TGTGCCAGCAGTGATGGGCAGTACACCTACAATGAGCAGTTCTTC; CDR3aa: CASSDGQYTYNEQFF
v_gene: TRBV20-1; d_gene: TRBD1; j_gene: TRBJ1-6; abundance: few; CDR3nt: TGCAGTGCTAGAAGACAGGGGGATTCACCCCTCCACTTT; CDR3aa: CSARRQGDSPLHF
v_gene: TRBV6-1; d_gene: NA; j_gene: TRBJ1-5; abundance: NA; CDR3nt: TGTGCCAGCAGTGTGCGAGACAATCAGCCCCAGCATTTT; CDR3aa: CASSVRDNQPQHF
v_gene: TRBV5-6; d_gene: NA; j_gene: TRBJ2-7; abundance: few; CDR3nt: TGTGCCAGCAGCACTAGTCGCACGAGGGATAGCGCCCACGAGCAGTACTTC; CDR3aa: CASSTSRTRDSAHEQYF
v_gene: TRBV19; d_gene: NA; j_gene: TRBJ1-1; abundance: few; CDR3nt: TGTGCCAGTAGTATAGACAGCCCCACTGAAGCTTTCTTT; CDR3aa: CASSIDSPTEAFF
v_gene: TRBV7-2; d_gene: NA; j_gene: TRBJ2-1; abundance: NA; CDR3nt: TGTGCCAGTAGCTTAGTGGGGGGTAGGGAGCAGCTCTTC; CDR3aa: CASSLVGGREQLF
v_gene: TRBV6-1; d_gene: TRBD1; j_gene: TRBJ1-2; abundance: NA; CDR3nt: TGTGCCAGCAGTGAAAGTTGGGACAGCTATGGCTACACCTTC; CDR3aa: CASSESWDSYGYTF
v_gene: TRBV20-1; d_gene: TRBD2; j_gene: TRBJ2-1; abundance: medium-sized; CDR3nt: TGCAGTGCTAGTAGCGGCCTCGTTGGCGGGAGTTACTTATGGGAGCAGTTCTTC; CDR3aa: CSASSGLVGGSYLWEQFF
v_gene: TRBV6-1; d_gene: TRBD2; j_gene: TRBJ2-1; abundance: many; CDR3nt: TGTGCCAGCGAGAAAACTAGCGGGAGTTCGAATGAGCAGTTCTTC; CDR3aa: CASEKTSGSSNEQFF
v_gene: TRBV7-9; d_gene: TRBD2; j_gene: TRBJ2-7; abundance: few; CDR3nt: TGTGCCAGCAGCGGGACTAGCGGGTACTACGAGCAGTACTTC; CDR3aa: CASSGTSGYYEQYF
v_gene: TRBV29-1; d_gene: NA; j_gene: TRBJ2-7; abundance: NA; CDR3nt: TGCAGCGTCGGGGCCGACTACGAGCAGTACTTC; CDR3aa: CSVGADYEQYF
v_gene: TRBV19; d_gene: TRBD2; j_gene: TRBJ2-7; abundance: NA; CDR3nt: TGTGCCAGTAGTCAAAAACTAGCGGACCACTACGAGCAGTACTTC; CDR3aa: CASSQKLADHYEQYF
v_gene: TRBV29-1; d_gene: NA; j_gene: TRBJ2-7; abundance: NA; CDR3nt: TGCAGCGCCCAAATACAGAGGGAACAGTACTTC; CDR3aa: CSAQIQREQYF
v_gene: TRBV5-5; d_gene: TRBD1; j_gene: TRBJ1-5; abundance: NA; CDR3nt: TGTGCCAGCAGCTTATCGTATGGGACAGGGGCCCAGCCCCAGCATTTT; CDR3aa: CASSLSYGTGAQPQHF
v_gene: TRBV5-6; d_gene: NA; j_gene: TRBJ1-2; abundance: few; CDR3nt: TGTGCCAGCAGCTTGGGGCAGGGGAGGGGATATGGCTACACCTTC; CDR3aa: CASSLGQGRGYGYTF
v_gene: TRBV25-1; d_gene: TRBD1; j_gene: TRBJ1-4; abundance: few; CDR3nt: TGTGCCAGCAGTGTTGGGACAGGGCTCGAAAAACTGTTTTTT; CDR3aa: CASSVGTGLEKLFF
v_gene: TRBV5-1; d_gene: TRBD2; j_gene: TRBJ2-1; abundance: NA; CDR3nt: TGCGCCAGCAGCTTAAGGACTAGCGGGAGCTACAATGAGCAGTTCTTC; CDR3aa: CASSLRTSGSYNEQFF
v_gene: TRBV9; d_gene: TRBD2; j_gene: TRBJ2-3; abundance: NA; CDR3nt: TGTGCCAGCAGCGTATCAGCGGGAGAAGGAGACACGCAGTATTTT; CDR3aa: CASSVSAGEGDTQYF
v_gene: TRBV29-1; d_gene: TRBD2; j_gene: TRBJ2-1; abundance: few; CDR3nt: TGCAGCGTTGATATGGGCGGGGGTTACAATGAGCAGTTCTTC; CDR3aa: CSVDMGGGYNEQFF
v_gene: TRBV12-3/TRBV12-4; d_gene: NA; j_gene: TRBJ2-1; abundance: NA; CDR3nt: TGTGCCAGCAGTTTTAGCTCCGGGGGCGAGTTCTTC; CDR3aa: CASSFSSGGEFF
v_gene: TRBV7-2; d_gene: NA; j_gene: TRBJ2-7; abundance: medium-sized; CDR3nt: TGTGCCAGCAGCTTAGGGTTCAACTCCTACGAGCAGTACTTC; CDR3aa: CASSLGFNSYEQYF
v_gene: TRBV6-1; d_gene: NA; j_gene: TRBJ2-3; abundance: NA; CDR3nt: TGTGCCAGCAGCGCCGGATACGGGGACCTTAGCACAGGTACGCAGTATTTT; CDR3aa: CASSAGYGDLSTGTQYF